These T cell receptor beta chains were read from a single sample in a study of T-cell reconstitution after alpha-beta-depleted transplantation in children. Each CDR3 protein is one row after TCRdb ran MiXCR on the PCR reads. This repertoire shows 84,000 or so distinct CDR3 sequences, roughly a sixth found once; its top ten account for about 20%. This material consisted of PBMCs, mostly from graft donor cells, taken 180 days after TCRalphabeta/CD19-depleted stem cell transplant. The receptors were gathered from a male patient aged 2 to 9 who had a stem cell transplant for acute lymphoblastic leukemia, so the T cells may come from the graft donor. The CDR3 runs from the conserved cysteine through the conserved F or W. The size field is filled for only some rows; it gives once, few, many or a size class.

v_call clone_size cdr3_aa
TRBV20-1 NA CSALTSGSSYEQYF
TRBV2 few CASSHMSPLRAKNIQYF
TRBV7-2 many CASSPGGYEQYF
TRBV2 few CASSEALRNIQYF
TRBV5-1 NA CASSLDPTTYEQYF
TRBV5-1 NA CASSLATRGLRTGELFF
TRBV6-2/TRBV6-3 few CASSPGQGARTEAFF
TRBV15 medium-sized CATSRGGQGNADTQYF
TRBV20-1 NA CSARDLRGGGLRETQYF
TRBV27 NA CASGLALNTGELFF
TRBV27 NA CASSLGTGGGNQPQHF
TRBV19 NA CASSLSTPNTEAFF
TRBV11-1 few CASSLEGAGGELFF
TRBV6-5 NA CASSSGGEETQYF
TRBV27 NA CASRRGSERIYNEQFF
TRBV18 few CASSPDLEYEQYF
TRBV5-1 NA CASSSTTGTEAFF
TRBV5-5 few CASSPTEETQYF
TRBV12-3/TRBV12-4 NA CASSSTGDTGELFF
TRBV20-1 many CSAGEGAGEETQYF
TRBV11-1 NA CASRGWPAGHDYTDTQYF
TRBV20-1 NA CSGGQGGGNQPQHF
TRBV21-1 few CASSKEAGGHDRYEQYF
TRBV6-5 NA CASSYLVLGVSGEQFF